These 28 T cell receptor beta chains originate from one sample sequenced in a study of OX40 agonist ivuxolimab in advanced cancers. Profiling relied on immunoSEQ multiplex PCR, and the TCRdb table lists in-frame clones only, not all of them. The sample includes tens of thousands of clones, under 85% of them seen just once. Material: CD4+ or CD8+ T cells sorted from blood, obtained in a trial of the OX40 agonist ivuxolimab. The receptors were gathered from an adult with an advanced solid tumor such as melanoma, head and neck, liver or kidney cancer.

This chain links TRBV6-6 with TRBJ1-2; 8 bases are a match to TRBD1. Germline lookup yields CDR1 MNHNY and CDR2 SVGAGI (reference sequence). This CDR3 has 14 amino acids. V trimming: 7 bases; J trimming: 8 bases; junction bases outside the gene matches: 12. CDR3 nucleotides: TGTGCCAGCACCGAGGACAGGGCTGGGGGCGGCTACACCTTC. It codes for CASTEDRAGGGYTF.

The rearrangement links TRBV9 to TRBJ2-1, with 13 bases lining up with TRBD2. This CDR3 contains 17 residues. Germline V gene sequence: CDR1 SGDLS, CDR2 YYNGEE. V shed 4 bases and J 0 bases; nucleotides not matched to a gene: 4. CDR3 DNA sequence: TGTGCCAGCAGCCCCCGACTAGCGGGGGGCTCCTACAATGAGCAGTTCTTC. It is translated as CASSPRLAGGSYNEQFF.

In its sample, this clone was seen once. CDR3 coding DNA: TGTGCCAGCTCACCGGGACAGGGTAGCAATCAGCCCCAGCATTTT. The encoded protein is CASSPGQGSNQPQHF. This rearrangement joins TRBV18 to TRBJ1-5; 9 nucleotides align to TRBD1. CDR3 size: 15 residues. With V trimmed by 3 bases and J by 0 bases, 0 bases remained unmatched. Germline lookup yields CDR1 KGHSH and CDR2 LQKENI.

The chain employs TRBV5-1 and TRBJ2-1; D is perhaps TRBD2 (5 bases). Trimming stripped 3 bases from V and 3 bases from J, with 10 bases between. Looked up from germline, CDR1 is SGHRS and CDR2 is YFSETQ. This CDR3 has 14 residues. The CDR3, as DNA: TGCGCCAGCAGCTCGGGAACAGACTACAATGAGCAGTTCTTC. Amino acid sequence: CASSSGTDYNEQFF.

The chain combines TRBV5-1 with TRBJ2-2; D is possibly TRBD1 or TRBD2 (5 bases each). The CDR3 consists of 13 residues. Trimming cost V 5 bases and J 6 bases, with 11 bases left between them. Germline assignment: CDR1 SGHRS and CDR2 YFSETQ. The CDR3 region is CASSGGEAGELFF. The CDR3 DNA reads TGCGCCAGCAGTGGGGGAGAGGCCGGGGAGCTGTTTTTT.

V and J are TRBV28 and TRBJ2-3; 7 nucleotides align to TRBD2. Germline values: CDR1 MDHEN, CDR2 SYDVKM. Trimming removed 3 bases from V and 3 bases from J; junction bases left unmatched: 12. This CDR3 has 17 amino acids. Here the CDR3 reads CASSLPGGLVGTDTQYF. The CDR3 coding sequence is TGTGCCAGCAGTTTGCCGGGTGGACTAGTTGGGACAGATACGCAGTATTTT.

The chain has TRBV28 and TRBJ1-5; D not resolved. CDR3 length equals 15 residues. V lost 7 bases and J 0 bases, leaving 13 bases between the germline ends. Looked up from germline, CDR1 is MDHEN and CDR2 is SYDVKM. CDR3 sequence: CASNLFRYSNQPQHF. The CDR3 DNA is TGTGCCAGCAATCTTTTCCGGTATAGCAATCAGCCCCAGCATTTT.

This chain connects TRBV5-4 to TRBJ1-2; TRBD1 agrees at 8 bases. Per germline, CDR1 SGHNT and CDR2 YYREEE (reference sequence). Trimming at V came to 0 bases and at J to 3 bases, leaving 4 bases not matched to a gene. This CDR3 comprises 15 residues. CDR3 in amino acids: CASSLAGQGDYGYTF. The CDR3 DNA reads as TGTGCCAGCAGCTTGGCCGGACAGGGCGACTATGGCTACACCTTC.

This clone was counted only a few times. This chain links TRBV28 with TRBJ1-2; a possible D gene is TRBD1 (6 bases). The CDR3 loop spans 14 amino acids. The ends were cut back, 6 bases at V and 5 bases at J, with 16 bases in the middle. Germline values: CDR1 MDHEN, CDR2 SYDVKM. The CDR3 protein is CASSIGTLHYGYTF. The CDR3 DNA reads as TGTGCCAGCAGCATCGGGACACTGCATTATGGCTACACCTTC.

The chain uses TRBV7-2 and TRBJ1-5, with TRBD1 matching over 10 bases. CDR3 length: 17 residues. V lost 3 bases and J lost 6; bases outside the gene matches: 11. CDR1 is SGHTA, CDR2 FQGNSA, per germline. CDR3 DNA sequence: TGTGCCAGCAGCTTGAGGGCCGGGACAGGGGTATCTCAGCCCCAGCATTTT. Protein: CASSLRAGTGVSQPQHF.

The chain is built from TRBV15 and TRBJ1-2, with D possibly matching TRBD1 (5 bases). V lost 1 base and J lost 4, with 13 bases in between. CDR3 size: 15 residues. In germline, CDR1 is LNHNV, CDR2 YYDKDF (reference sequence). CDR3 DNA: TGTGCCACCAGCAGAGTCCCTCTACAGGTCTATGGCTACACCTTC. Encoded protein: CATSRVPLQVYGYTF.

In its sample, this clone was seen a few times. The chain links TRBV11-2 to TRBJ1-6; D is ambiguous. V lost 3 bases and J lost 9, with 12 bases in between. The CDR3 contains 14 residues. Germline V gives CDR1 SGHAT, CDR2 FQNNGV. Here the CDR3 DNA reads TGTGCCAGCAGCTTCTCCATATTGCGTTCACCCCTCCACTTT. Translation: CASSFSILRSPLHF. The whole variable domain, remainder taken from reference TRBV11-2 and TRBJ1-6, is EAGVAQSPRYKIIEKRQSVAFWCNPISGHATLYWYQQILGQGPKLLIQFQNNGVVDDSQLPKDRFSAERLKGVDSTLKIQPAKLEDSAVYLCASSFSILRSPLHFGNGTRLTVT.

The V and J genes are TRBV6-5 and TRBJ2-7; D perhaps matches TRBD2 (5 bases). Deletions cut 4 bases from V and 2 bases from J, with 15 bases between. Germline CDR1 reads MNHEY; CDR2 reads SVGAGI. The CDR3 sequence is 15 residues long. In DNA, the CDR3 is TGTGCCAGCAGTTTGACTTGGGGAGAACCCTACGAGCAGTACTTC. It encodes CASSLTWGEPYEQYF.

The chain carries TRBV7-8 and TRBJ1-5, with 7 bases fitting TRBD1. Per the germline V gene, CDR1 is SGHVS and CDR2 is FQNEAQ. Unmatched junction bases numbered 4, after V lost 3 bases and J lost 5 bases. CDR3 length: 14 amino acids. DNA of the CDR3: TGTGCCAGCAGCTTTGGAGACAGGGATCAGCCCCAGCATTTT. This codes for CASSFGDRDQPQHF.

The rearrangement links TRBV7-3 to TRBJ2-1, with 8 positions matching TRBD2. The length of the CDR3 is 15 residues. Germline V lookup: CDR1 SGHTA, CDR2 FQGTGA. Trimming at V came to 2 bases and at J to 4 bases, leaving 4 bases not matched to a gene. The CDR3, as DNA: TGTGCCAGCAGCTTATATGCTAGCGGGTACAATGAGCAGTTCTTC. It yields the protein CASSLYASGYNEQFF.

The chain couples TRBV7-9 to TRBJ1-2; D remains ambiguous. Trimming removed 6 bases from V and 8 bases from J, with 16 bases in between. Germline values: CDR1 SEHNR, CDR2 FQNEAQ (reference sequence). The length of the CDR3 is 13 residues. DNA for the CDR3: TGTGCCAGCAGTCTGGGGAGAATTGGGGGCTACACCTTC. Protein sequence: CASSLGRIGGYTF.

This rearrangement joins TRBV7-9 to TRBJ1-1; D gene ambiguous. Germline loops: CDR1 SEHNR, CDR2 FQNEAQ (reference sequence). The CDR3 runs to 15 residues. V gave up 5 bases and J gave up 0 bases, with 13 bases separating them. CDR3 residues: CASSRRAAMNTEAFF. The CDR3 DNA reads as TGTGCCAGCAGCCGAAGGGCAGCCATGAACACTGAAGCTTTCTTT.

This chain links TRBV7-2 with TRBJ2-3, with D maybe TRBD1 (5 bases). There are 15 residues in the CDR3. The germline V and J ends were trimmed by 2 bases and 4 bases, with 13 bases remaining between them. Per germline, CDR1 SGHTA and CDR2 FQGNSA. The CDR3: CASSLRGGAADTQYF. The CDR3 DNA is TGTGCCAGCAGCTTAAGGGGCGGAGCAGCAGATACGCAGTATTTT.

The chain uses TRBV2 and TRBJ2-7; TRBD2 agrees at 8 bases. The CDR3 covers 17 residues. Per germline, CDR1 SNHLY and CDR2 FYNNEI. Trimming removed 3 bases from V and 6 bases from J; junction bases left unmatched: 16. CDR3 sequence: CASSDRHVGGRIREQYF. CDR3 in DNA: TGTGCCAGCAGTGATCGCCACGTTGGCGGGAGGATCCGCGAGCAGTACTTC.

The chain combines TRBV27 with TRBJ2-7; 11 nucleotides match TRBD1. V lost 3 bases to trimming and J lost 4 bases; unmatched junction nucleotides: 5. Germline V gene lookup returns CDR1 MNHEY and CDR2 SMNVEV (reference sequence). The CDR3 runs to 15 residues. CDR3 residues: CASSLSGTGGYEQYF. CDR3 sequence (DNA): TGTGCCAGCAGTTTGTCCGGGACAGGGGGGTACGAGCAGTACTTC.

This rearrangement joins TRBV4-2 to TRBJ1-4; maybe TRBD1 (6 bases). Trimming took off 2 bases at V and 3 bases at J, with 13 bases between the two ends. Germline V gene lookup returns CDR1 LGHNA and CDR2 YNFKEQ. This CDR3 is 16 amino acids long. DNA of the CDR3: TGTGCCAGCAGCCAATCTGTCAGGGGATCTAATGAAAAACTGTTTTTT. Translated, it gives CASSQSVRGSNEKLFF.

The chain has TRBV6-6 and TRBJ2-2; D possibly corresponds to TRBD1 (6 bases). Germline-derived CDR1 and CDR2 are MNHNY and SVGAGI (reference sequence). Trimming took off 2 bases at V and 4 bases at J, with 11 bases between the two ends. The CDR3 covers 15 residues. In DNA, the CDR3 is TGTGCCAGCAGTTACGGTCAGGGGTTCACCGGGGAGCTGTTTTTT. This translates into CASSYGQGFTGELFF.

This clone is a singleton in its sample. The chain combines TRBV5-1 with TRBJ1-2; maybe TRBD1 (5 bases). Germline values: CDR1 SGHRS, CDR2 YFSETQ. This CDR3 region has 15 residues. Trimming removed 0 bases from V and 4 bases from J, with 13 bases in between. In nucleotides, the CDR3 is TGCGCCAGCAGCTTGGTAGGGGAGGTCGCCTATGGCTACACCTTC. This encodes CASSLVGEVAYGYTF.

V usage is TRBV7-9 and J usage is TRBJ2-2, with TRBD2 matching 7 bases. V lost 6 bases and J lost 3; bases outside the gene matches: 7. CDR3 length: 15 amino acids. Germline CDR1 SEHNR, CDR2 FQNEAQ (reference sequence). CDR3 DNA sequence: TGTGCCAGCAGTCCGGGGAGGGGTGACACCGGGGAGCTGTTTTTT. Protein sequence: CASSPGRGDTGELFF.

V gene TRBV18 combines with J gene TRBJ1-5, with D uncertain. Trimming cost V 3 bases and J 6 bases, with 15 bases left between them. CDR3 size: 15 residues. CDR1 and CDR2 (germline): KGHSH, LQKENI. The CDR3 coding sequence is TGTGCCAGCTCACCGGCCCAGGTCGTCGCTCAGCCCCAGCATTTT. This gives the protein CASSPAQVVAQPQHF.

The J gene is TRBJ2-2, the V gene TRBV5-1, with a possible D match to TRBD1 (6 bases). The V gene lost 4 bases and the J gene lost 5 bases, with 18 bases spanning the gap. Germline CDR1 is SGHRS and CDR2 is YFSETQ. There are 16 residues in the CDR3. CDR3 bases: TGCGCCAGCAGCCCCAAGCCCGGGACACCAACCGGGGAGCTGTTTTTT. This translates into CASSPKPGTPTGELFF.

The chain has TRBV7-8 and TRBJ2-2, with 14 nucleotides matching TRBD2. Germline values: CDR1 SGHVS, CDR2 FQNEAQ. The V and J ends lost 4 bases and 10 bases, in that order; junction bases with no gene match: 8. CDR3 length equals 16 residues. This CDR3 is CASSYRLAGGPEELFF. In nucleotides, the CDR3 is TGTGCCAGCAGCTACCGACTAGCGGGAGGGCCTGAGGAGCTGTTTTTT.

The DNA of the CDR3 is TGTGCCAGCACGACGAGCTCCTACAATGAGCAGTTCTTC. Amino acid sequence: CASTTSSYNEQFF. The rearrangement joins TRBV9 to TRBJ2-1; D remains ambiguous. CDR1 and CDR2 (germline): SGDLS, YYNGEE. The CDR3 totals 13 residues. V lost 6 bases and J lost 0, with 7 bases in between.